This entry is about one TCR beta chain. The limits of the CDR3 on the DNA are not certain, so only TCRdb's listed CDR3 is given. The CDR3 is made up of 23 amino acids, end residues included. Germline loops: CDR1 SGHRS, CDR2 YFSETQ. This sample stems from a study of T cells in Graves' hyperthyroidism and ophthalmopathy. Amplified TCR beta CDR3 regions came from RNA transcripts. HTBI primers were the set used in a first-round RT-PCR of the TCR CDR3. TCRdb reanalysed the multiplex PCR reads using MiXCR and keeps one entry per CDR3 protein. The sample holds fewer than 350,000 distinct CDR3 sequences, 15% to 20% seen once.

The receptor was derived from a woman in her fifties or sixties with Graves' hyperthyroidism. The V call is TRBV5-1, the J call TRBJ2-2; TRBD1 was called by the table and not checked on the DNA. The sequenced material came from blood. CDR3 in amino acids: CASSSGQGTGEQYFGPRTGELFF.